This TCR beta chain was retrieved from a study of T cells in Graves' hyperthyroidism and ophthalmopathy. Germline V gives CDR1 SGHRS, CDR2 YFSETQ. The CDR3 is made up of 16 amino acids. V was pared by 4 bases and J by 4 bases, with 7 bases of the junction left unmatched. Amplification of TCR beta CDR3 regions was performed using RNA transcripts as template. HTBI primers were used for first-round RT-PCR of the TCR CDR3. MiXCR, applied by TCRdb to the multiplex PCR reads, yields one record per CDR3 protein. The table has hundreds of thousands of distinct CDR3 sequences, around 17% seen once; the top ten hold about 17%. This clonotype was observed a few times.

The gene calls are TRBV5-1 and TRBJ2-1; 11 bases align to TRBD2. Sequences were obtained from blood. The receptor was derived from a young woman with Graves' hyperthyroidism. In DNA, the CDR3 is TGCGCCAGCAGCGAACAACTAGCGGGGGTTTACAATGAGCAGTTCTTC. Residues: CASSEQLAGVYNEQFF.